Below, 4 T cell receptor beta chains from the same sample are listed, as sequenced in a study of low-dose radiotherapy and immunotherapy resistance in tumors. TRAV- and TRBV-specific primers, spanning alpha and beta chains, primed first-strand cDNA. It was with a constant-region primer and a V-primer adapter that TCRs were amplified over roughly 19 PCR cycles. TCRdb used MiXCR to reprocess the reads, holding one entry per CDR3 protein. The table includes around 80,000 distinct CDR3 sequences, 18% detected once. Time point reported: before trial treatment. The sequenced sample was PBMCs, obtained before treatment. The receptors come from a male donor with prostate cancer.

This clonotype has a count of ten or more. This chain links TRBV29-1 with TRBJ1-1; tentatively, D is TRBD1 (6 bases). This CDR3 has 11 residues. V dropped 7 bases and J dropped 7 bases, with 13 bases sitting between them. Germline V gives CDR1 SQVTM, CDR2 ANQGSEA. CDR3 sequence reads: CSGNRGLEAFF. The CDR3, as DNA: TGCAGCGGAAACCGGGGGCTTGAAGCTTTCTTT.

This clonotype was seen many times. The chain joins TRBV29-1 to TRBJ1-2; D gene ambiguous. Germline V gene sequence: CDR1 SQVTM, CDR2 ANQGSEA. V was clipped by 4 bases and J by 7 bases, with 7 bases between them. The CDR3 loop spans 10 amino acids. CDR3 region: CSVGSGGYTF. CDR3 bases: TGCAGCGTTGGGTCCGGTGGCTACACCTTC.

This clonotype was counted at least ten times. The chain employs TRBV7-8 and TRBJ2-7, with TRBD2 matching 8 bases. From germline, CDR1 is SGHVS and CDR2 FQNEAQ. V lost 5 bases to trimming and J lost 2 bases; unmatched junction nucleotides: 5. The CDR3 spans 14 residues. The CDR3 spells CASSTASGPYEQYF. As DNA, the CDR3 is TGTGCCAGCAGCACGGCTAGCGGGCCCTACGAGCAGTACTTC.

This clonotype was counted only a few times. The rearrangement uses TRBV30 and TRBJ2-3; possibly TRBD2 for D (7 bases). This CDR3 has 15 residues. Germline CDR1 is GTSNPN and CDR2 is SVGIG (reference sequence). With 5 bases removed from V and 2 bases from J, the gap between germline ends came to 17 bases. CDR3 in amino acids: CAWVLKGGATDTQYF. The CDR3 DNA follows: TGTGCCTGGGTTCTTAAGGGGGGGGCCACAGATACGCAGTATTTT. Supplemented by reference TRBV30 and TRBJ2-3, the full variable domain reads SQTIHQWPATLVQPVGSPLSLECTVEGTSNPNLYWYRQAAGRGLQLLFYSVGIGQISSEVPQNLSASRPQDRQFILSSKKLLLSDSGFYLCAWVLKGGATDTQYFGPGTRLTVL.